There are many counts of the clone carrying this TCR beta chain. Its antigen is unidentified. TCRdb re-called the 5' RACE reads through MiXCR, storing one row per CDR3 protein. Of some 65,000 distinct CDR3 sequences listed, approximately 4.2% are singletons. This sample is part of a study of neurological immune-mediated disorders. Whole-study context: For the 35 or so multiple sclerosis patients, the disease was relapsing-remitting in about 31 and secondary progressive in 3. Study outcomes and limitations: Because no CDR3 amino acid sequences were shared across subjects by expanded clones, private repertoires were suggested in all groups.

This CDR3 is 16 amino acids long. The germline gives CDR1 DFQATT, CDR2 SNEGSKA (reference sequence). The V segment lost 1 base and the J segment 0 bases; nucleotides outside the gene matches: 6. Unsorted libraries were prepared from 2 million PBMCs held at -80 C. The gene calls are TRBV20-1 and TRBJ1-1; 9 bases fit TRBD1. This clonotype originated in a man aged 45-60 years with multiple sclerosis. Sequencing was done on a sample of PBMCs. The CDR3 is CSARGQGGVMNTEAFF. The CDR3 DNA sequence: TGCAGTGCTAGAGGACAGGGGGGAGTTATGAACACTGAAGCTTTCTTT.